A selection of T cell receptor beta chains follows, all from one sample in a study of early T cells in non-severe SARS-CoV-2 infection. One entry per CDR3 protein results from TCRdb running MiXCR on the 5' RACE reads. The table has around 70,000 distinct CDR3 sequences, approximately 11% seen once; the top ten hold 6.4%. Sequenced sample: whole blood. These receptors came from an adult who was a healthcare worker with PCR-confirmed SARS-CoV-2 infection or an uninfected control (not recorded which). CDR3s include the opening cysteine and the closing phenylalanine or tryptophan. The D gene is left open where the match is weak. Part of the rows lack a size; the others show once, few, many or a class for expanded clones.

d_call clone_size j_call v_call cdr3_nt cdr3_aa
. . TRBJ1-2 TRBV12-3/TRBV12-4 TGTGCCAGCAGTTTGGTAGTGAAGGGTGGCTACACCTTC CASSLVVKGGYTF
. many TRBJ1-2 TRBV12-3/TRBV12-4 TGTGCCAGCACCGGACAGATCTATGGCTACACCTTC CASTGQIYGYTF
. . TRBJ1-1 TRBV29-1 TGCAGCGTTGGTTCGACGGCGATCACTGAAGCTTTCTTT CSVGSTAITEAFF
TRBD1 many TRBJ2-7 TRBV6-5 TGTGCCAGCAGTCCGGGACAGTACTACGAGCAGTACTTC CASSPGQYYEQYF
. many TRBJ2-1 TRBV6-2/TRBV6-3 TGTGCCAGCAGTTTGGGGGTTTGGCAGTTCTTC CASSLGVWQFF
TRBD2 many TRBJ2-5 TRBV7-9 TGTGCCAGCAGCTTAGGGGCGGGAGAGGAGACCCAGTACTTC CASSLGAGEETQYF
. . TRBJ2-7 TRBV12-3/TRBV12-4 TGTGCCAGCAGTTTATGGGACGAGCAGTACTTC CASSLWDEQYF
. . TRBJ2-6 TRBV5-4 TGTGCCAGCAGACGAGGTGGGCCCTGGGCCAACGTCCTGACTTTC CASRRGGPWANVLTF
. . TRBJ2-2 TRBV28 TGTGCCAGCAGACCGGGACACGGAAACACCGGGGAGCTGTTTTTT CASRPGHGNTGELFF
TRBD2 many TRBJ2-1 TRBV5-8 TGTGCCAGCAGCTTGCGACTAGCAACGGGCGATGAGCAGTTCTTC CASSLRLATGDEQFF
TRBD2 few TRBJ2-4 TRBV19 TGTGCCAGTAGTGGACTAGCGCTAGCCAAAAACATTCAGTACTTC CASSGLALAKNIQYF
. . TRBJ1-3 TRBV4-1 TGCGCCAGCAGCCAAATCTCCCTCTCTGGAAACACCATATATTTT CASSQISLSGNTIYF
. . TRBJ1-4 TRBV20-1 TGCAGTGCCCCCGGGACGGAAAATGAAAAACTGTTTTTT CSAPGTENEKLFF
TRBD1 . TRBJ2-2 TRBV11-2 TGTGCCAGCAGTTGGAGGACAGGGGGCACCGGGGAGCTGTTTTTT CASSWRTGGTGELFF
. . TRBJ2-1 TRBV7-2 TGTGCCAGCAGCTTACGGGGCGGGTACAATGAGCAGTTCTTC CASSLRGGYNEQFF
TRBD2 few TRBJ2-1 TRBV11-2 TGTGCCAGCAGCTTAGTTTACCCACCTAGCGGGAGGGCCTATGAGCAGTTCTTC CASSLVYPPSGRAYEQFF
. many TRBJ2-5 TRBV28 TGTGCCAGCAGGAGGATCCAAGAGACCCAGTACTTC CASRRIQETQYF
. many TRBJ2-7 TRBV24-1 TGTGCCACCAGTGATGGGCGGGCCGAGCAGTACTTC CATSDGRAEQYF
. few TRBJ2-5 TRBV24-1 TGTGCCACCAGTCCCGGGGGCATCGAGACCCAGTACTTC CATSPGGIETQYF
TRBD2 . TRBJ2-3 TRBV9 TGTGCCAGCAGCGCAGGCGGTCTAGCGGGAGGAGTCGCAGATACGCAGTATTTT CASSAGGLAGGVADTQYF
. . TRBJ1-5 TRBV10-3 TGTGCCACAGGGGAAGGGAGTAGCGGCAATCAGCCCCAGCATTTT CATGEGSSGNQPQHF
. . TRBJ1-2 TRBV12-3/TRBV12-4 TGTGCCAGCAGTTTATATACATATGGCTACACCTTC CASSLYTYGYTF
. . TRBJ2-1 TRBV21-1 TGTGCCAGCAGCCCACACCTCCTTAGTGTGGATGAGCAGTTCTTC CASSPHLLSVDEQFF
TRBD2 many TRBJ2-7 TRBV12-3/TRBV12-4 TGTGCCAGCAGCGGACTAGCGGGGGCCTACGAGCAGTACTTC CASSGLAGAYEQYF
. many TRBJ2-3 TRBV9 TGTGCCAGCAGCGTAGATAGGTCCGATACGCAGTATTTT CASSVDRSDTQYF
. many TRBJ1-1 TRBV11-2 TGTGCCAGCAGGCGACCGACTATGAACACTGAAGCTTTCTTT CASRRPTMNTEAFF
. . TRBJ2-3 TRBV9 TGTGCCAGCAGCACAAATCCATCCCGGGACAGCGTAGCGGGTAGCACAGATACGCAGTATTTT CASSTNPSRDSVAGSTDTQYF
TRBD2 . TRBJ2-3 TRBV5-1 TGCGCCAGCAGCGCCGCCCTAGCGGGAGGAACAGATACGCAGTATTTT CASSAALAGGTDTQYF
TRBD2 . TRBJ2-7 TRBV9 TGTGCCAGCAGCCAGGGACTAGCGGGAGACGAGCAGTACTTC CASSQGLAGDEQYF
TRBD1 . TRBJ1-1 TRBV27 TGTGCCAGCAGTTTATTACGAAGGGGGCCGAGGGGCACTGAAGCTTTCTTT CASSLLRRGPRGTEAFF
. . TRBJ2-5 TRBV5-6 TGTGCCAGCAGCGGGTTTTTACACCCCGAGACCCAGTACTTC CASSGFLHPETQYF
. many TRBJ2-5 TRBV3-1 TGTGCCAGCAGCCAAGAAAAGGGCAGACAAGAGACCCAGTACTTC CASSQEKGRQETQYF
. . TRBJ1-6 TRBV28 TGTGCCAGCAGTTTTAGAGGAGTCGGCTCTAATTCACCCCTCCACTTT CASSFRGVGSNSPLHF
. many TRBJ2-3 TRBV12-3/TRBV12-4 TGTGCCAGCAGTCCCCCCTTGGACCCTAGCACAGATACGCAGTATTTT CASSPPLDPSTDTQYF
TRBD2 few TRBJ2-5 TRBV11-3 TGTGCCAGAGCGGGAGATAAAGAGACCCAGTACTTC CARAGDKETQYF
. . TRBJ2-3 TRBV29-1 TGCAGCGCGACTCAGGGTTCGGCCACAGATACGCAGTATTTT CSATQGSATDTQYF
. . TRBJ2-1 TRBV20-1 TGCAGTGCTAGAATGTCGGTAGCGCCTACAGGTGAGCAGTTCTTC CSARMSVAPTGEQFF
TRBD2 . TRBJ2-7 TRBV6-2/TRBV6-3 TGTGCCAGCAGTTACGCCGGATTGGGACTAGCGGGGGAAGAGCAGTACTTC CASSYAGLGLAGEEQYF
. . TRBJ2-7 TRBV2 TGTGCCAGCAGCCCCCATTTAGAGTCCTACGAGCAGTACTTC CASSPHLESYEQYF
TRBD2 . TRBJ2-3 TRBV29-1 TGCAGCGTTGAACAGCGGGAGGGCCCGACGGGGGCGCAGTATTTT CSVEQREGPTGAQYF
TRBD1 . TRBJ1-1 TRBV7-2 TGTGCCAGCAGCCCAAGCAGGGGGCGCGGAGCTTTCTTT CASSPSRGRGAFF
. few TRBJ2-3 TRBV6-5 TGTGCCAGCAGTACCCCTGAGGGGAAGAGGGCCACAGATACGCAGTATTTT CASSTPEGKRATDTQYF
. . TRBJ2-6 TRBV4-2 TGTGCCAGCAGCCAAGACACAGGGACCGGGGCCAACGTCCTGACTTTC CASSQDTGTGANVLTF
TRBD1 . TRBJ1-1 TRBV5-1 TGCGCCAGCAGCGTAGGGACAGCAGATGAAGCTTTCTTT CASSVGTADEAFF
TRBD2 . TRBJ2-7 TRBV6-2/TRBV6-3 TGTGCCAGCAGAAACCAAGCGGGGCTATACTACGAGCAGTACTTC CASRNQAGLYYEQYF